The sample holds many counts of the clone carrying this T cell receptor beta chain. As yet, its antigen is unknown. The data were obtained in a study of regulatory T cells in long-lasting Graves disease. General study findings and limits: Researchers examined only peripheral blood and not thyroid tissue. Accuracy might have suffered from few samples.

Germline values: CDR1 SNHLY, CDR2 FYNNEI. Unmatched junction bases numbered 10, after V lost 8 bases and J lost 4 bases. The CDR3 sequence is 15 residues long. Stated time point: newly diagnosed GD, antithyroid drugs for less than 3 months. Isolated PBMC RNA provided the starting material for the TCR library. Doctors identified Graves' disease using the American Thyroid Association guidelines. iRepertoire HTBI primers and Arm-PCR of CDR3 regions built TCR beta libraries. As processed by the authors: Overall, samples carried roughly 60 TRBV and 14 TRBJ segments. TCRdb reprocessed the multiplex PCR reads via MiXCR and lists one record per CDR3 protein. These V and J calls rely on TCRdb rather than the paper's analysis. This sample yields about 320,000 distinct CDR3 sequences, of which over 15% are seen a single time; less than 40% belongs to the top ten.

This sequence originates from a female donor with Graves disease. Sequenced material: peripheral blood mononuclear cells (PBMCs), taken at new diagnosis, from a patient treated with antithyroid drugs. This rearrangement joins TRBV2 to TRBJ2-2; 7 positions agree with TRBD2. Here the CDR3 DNA reads TGTGCCAGCCGGTTATCGGGAGGACTCACCGGGGAGCTGTTTTTT. It specifies CASRLSGGLTGELFF.